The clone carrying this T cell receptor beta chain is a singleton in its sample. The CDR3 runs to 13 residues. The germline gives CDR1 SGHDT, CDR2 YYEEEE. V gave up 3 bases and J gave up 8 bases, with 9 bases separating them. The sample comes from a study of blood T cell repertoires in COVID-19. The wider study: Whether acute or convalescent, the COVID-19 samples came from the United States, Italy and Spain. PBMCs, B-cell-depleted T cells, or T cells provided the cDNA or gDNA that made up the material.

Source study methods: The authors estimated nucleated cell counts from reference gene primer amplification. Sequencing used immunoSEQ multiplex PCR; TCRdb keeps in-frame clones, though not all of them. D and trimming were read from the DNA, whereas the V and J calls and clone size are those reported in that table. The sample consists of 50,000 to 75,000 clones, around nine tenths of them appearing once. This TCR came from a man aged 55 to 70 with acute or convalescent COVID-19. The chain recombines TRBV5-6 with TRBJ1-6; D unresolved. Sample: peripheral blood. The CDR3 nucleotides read TGTGCCAGCAGCTCCCGGGAAGATTCACCCCTCCACTTT. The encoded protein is CASSSREDSPLHF.